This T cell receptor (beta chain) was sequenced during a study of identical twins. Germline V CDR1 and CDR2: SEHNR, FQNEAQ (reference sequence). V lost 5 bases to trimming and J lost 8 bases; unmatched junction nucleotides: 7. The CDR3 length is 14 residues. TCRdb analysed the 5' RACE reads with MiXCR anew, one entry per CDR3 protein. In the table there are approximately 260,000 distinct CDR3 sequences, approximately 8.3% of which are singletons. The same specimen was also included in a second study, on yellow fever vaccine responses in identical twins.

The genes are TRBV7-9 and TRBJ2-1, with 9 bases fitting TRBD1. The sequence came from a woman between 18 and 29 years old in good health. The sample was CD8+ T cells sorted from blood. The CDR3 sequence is CASSPRGQGYEQFF. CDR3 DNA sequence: TGTGCCAGCAGCCCAAGGGGACAGGGCTATGAGCAGTTCTTC.